The T cell receptor (beta chain) described here comes from a study of metastatic and nonmetastatic thyroid tumors. Study-level background: The authors compared repertoires across blood and tumor or nodule tissue from malignant and benign thyroid patients.

This clone has more than one count but fewer than ten. With a much larger clone just one base away, this may be a read error. This sample includes further DNA sequences coding for the same CDR3. There were no patients who had received any treatment before thyroid surgery. In the authors' workflow: Clinicopathological groups of papillary thyroid cancer showed CDR3 differences that were used to build a distant-metastasis classifier. Through MiXCR, TCRdb re-clonotyped the PCR reads. The V and J calls shown here were made by TCRdb, not taken from the authors' results. The sample comprises tens of thousands of clones, approximately 13% of which are singletons, and more than 7% rests with the top ten. The CDR3 is 15 residues long. Germline V gene lookup returns CDR1 LNHDA and CDR2 SQIVND (reference sequence).

This chain connects TRBV19 to TRBJ2-3, with D possibly matching TRBD2 (5 bases). The receptor comes from a female donor with papillary thyroid cancer or a benign thyroid nodule (not recorded which). Some clones in this sample may be carry-over from other donors' samples. The sequenced material came from tumor tissue. The CDR3: CASSIGRVSSDTQYF. CDR3 sequence (DNA): TGTGCCAGTAGTATTGGGCGGGTGTCTTCAGATACACAGTATTTT.